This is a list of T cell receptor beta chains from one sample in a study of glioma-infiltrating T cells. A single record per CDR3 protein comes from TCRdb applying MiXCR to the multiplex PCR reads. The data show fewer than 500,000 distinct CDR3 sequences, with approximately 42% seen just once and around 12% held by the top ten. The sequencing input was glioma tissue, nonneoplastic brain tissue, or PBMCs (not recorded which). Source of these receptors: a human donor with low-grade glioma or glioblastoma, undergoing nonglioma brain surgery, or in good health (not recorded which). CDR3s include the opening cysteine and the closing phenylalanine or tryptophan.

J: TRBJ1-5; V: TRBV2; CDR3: CASRPLRDGKNQPQHF
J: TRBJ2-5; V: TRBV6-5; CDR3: CASSYSSRPQTQYF
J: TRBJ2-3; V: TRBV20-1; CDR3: CSAEAGGADTQYF
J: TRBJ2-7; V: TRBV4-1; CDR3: CASSQHRDPRASEQYF
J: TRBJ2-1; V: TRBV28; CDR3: CASSFLLPGTRGVHEQFF
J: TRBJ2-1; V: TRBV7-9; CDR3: CASSSSGGGSPVSYNEQFF
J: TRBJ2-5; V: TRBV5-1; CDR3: CASSLDPRTGGETQYF
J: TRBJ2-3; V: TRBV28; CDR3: CASGSLAGATDTQYF
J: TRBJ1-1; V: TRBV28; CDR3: CASSLWTVMNTEAFF
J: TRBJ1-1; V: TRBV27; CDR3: CASSEEGTPNTEAFF
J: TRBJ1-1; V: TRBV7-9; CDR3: CASSPRGEGAVDTEAFF
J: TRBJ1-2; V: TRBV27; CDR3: CASSLSPGGGYTF
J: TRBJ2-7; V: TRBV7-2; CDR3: CASSPGGMAYEQYF